The T cell receptor (beta chain) under discussion was sequenced for a study of CD8 T cells in Susac syndrome. TCR beta sequencing was performed on blood CD8+ and CD4+ T cells. cDNA came from roughly 0.53 to 1 ug RNA primed by random hexamers. MiXCR, applied by TCRdb to the immunoSEQ multiplex PCR reads, yields one record per CDR3 protein. The table lists under 250,000 distinct CDR3 sequences, 94% of them singletons. Germline V gene sequence: CDR1 LGHNA, CDR2 YSLEER. Trimming pared 4 bases from V and 3 bases from J, leaving 15 bases between. The CDR3 consists of 15 residues. The TCR sequence derives from a human donor with Susac syndrome. The material sequenced was CD4+ T cells from PBMCs. The chain couples TRBV4-3 to TRBJ2-5; D is perhaps TRBD1 (6 bases). The CDR3 region has the DNA TGCGCCAGCAGCCGCACAGGGCGATCTGAAGAGACCCAGTACTTC. It is translated as CASSRTGRSEETQYF.